The next 28 T cell receptor beta chains were all read from a single sample in a study of blood T cell repertoires in COVID-19. The protocol was immunoSEQ multiplex PCR, while the TCRdb copy is restricted to in-frame clones and leaves out a portion. Of about 55,000 clones in the sample, less than 90% are singletons; the top ten hold 9.5% to 13%. Material for sequencing was peripheral blood. Every receptor here comes from a human donor in a cohort sampled during active COVID-19.

The chain links TRBV12-5 to TRBJ1-3, with 7 bases fitting TRBD1. CDR1 LGHNT and CDR2 FRNRAP come from the germline V gene. The length of the CDR3 is 21 residues. The trim removed 0 bases at V and 1 base at J, leaving 18 bases unmatched. This CDR3 reads CASGLVSTGTAVLGSGNTIYF. As DNA, the CDR3 is TGTGCTAGTGGTTTGGTTTCCACCGGGACAGCGGTACTCGGTTCTGGAAACACCATATATTTT.

This chain joins TRBV14 and TRBJ2-5, with D possibly matching TRBD2 (5 bases). The germline V gene encodes CDR1 SGHDN and CDR2 FVKESK. The CDR3 runs 13 residues. The germline V and J ends were trimmed by 4 bases and 6 bases, with 12 bases remaining between them. CDR3 region: CASSPGVRQTQYF. For the CDR3, the DNA is TGTGCCAGCAGCCCCGGGGTGCGGCAGACCCAGTACTTC.

V usage is TRBV3-1 (or the pseudogene TRBV3-2) and J usage is TRBJ2-7; TRBD2 matches at 15 bases. This CDR3 is 18 amino acids long. Germline loops: CDR1 LGHDT, CDR2 YNNKEL (reference sequence). V dropped 3 bases and J dropped 3; count of bases not matched to a gene: 9. The CDR3 sequence: CASSQGLAGGGGGYEQYF. CDR3 in DNA: TGTGCCAGCAGCCAGGGACTAGCGGGAGGTGGGGGCGGCTACGAGCAGTACTTC.

This clone has more than one count but fewer than ten. J is TRBJ1-1 and V is TRBV2; tentatively, D is TRBD1 (5 bases). CDR1 and CDR2 from the germline V gene are SNHLY and FYNNEI. V lost 6 bases to trimming and J lost 3 bases, with 11 bases between them. This CDR3 spans 13 amino acids. CDR3 bases: TGTGCCAGCAGCCCCCGGGGGGACACTGAAGCTTTCTTT. Its translation is CASSPRGDTEAFF.

The chain links TRBV10-3 to TRBJ2-3; 8 bases match TRBD1. J lost 0 bases, V lost 6 bases, and 5 bases had no gene match. The CDR3 runs 15 residues. Looked up from germline, CDR1 is ENHRY and CDR2 is SYGVKD. The CDR3 DNA follows: TGTGCCATCAGATCAACAGGGGGTAGCACAGATACGCAGTATTTT. The encoded protein is CAIRSTGGSTDTQYF.

This chain connects TRBV5-1 to TRBJ2-7; 8 positions agree with TRBD1. Germline CDR1 reads SGHRS; CDR2 reads YFSETQ. Trimming took 0 bases from V and 2 from J; bases not matched to a gene: 4. This CDR3 spans 15 amino acids. CDR3 DNA: TGCGCCAGCAGCTTGGCATCACAGGGGGCCTACGAGCAGTACTTC. As protein: CASSLASQGAYEQYF.

A few counts support this clone. In DNA form, the CDR3 reads TGTGCCAGCTCACCATGGACTAGCGGGAGGCAAGAGACCCAGTACTTC. The encoded protein is CASSPWTSGRQETQYF. The chain couples TRBV18 to TRBJ2-5; TRBD2 aligns across 14 bases. V shed 2 bases and J 2 bases; nucleotides not matched to a gene: 1. CDR1 is KGHSH, CDR2 LQKENI, per germline. CDR3 length: 16 residues.

V is TRBV18 and J is TRBJ2-1; 9 nucleotides align to TRBD2. The germline CDR1 and CDR2 sequences are KGHSH and LQKENI. This CDR3 region has 16 residues. Losses at the gene ends were 3 bases for V and 4 bases for J; bases not matched to a gene: 7. The CDR3 nucleotides read TGTGCCAGCTCACCCTCGGGACTAGCATCTTACAATGAGCAGTTCTTC. The encoded protein is CASSPSGLASYNEQFF.

The rearrangement links TRBV28 to TRBJ2-3; TRBD2 matches 9 bases. The CDR3 spans 18 residues. Losses at the gene ends were 2 bases for V and 0 bases for J; bases not matched to a gene: 9. Germline lookup yields CDR1 MDHEN and CDR2 SYDVKM. In DNA, the CDR3 is TGTGCCAGCAGTTTACGACTCTCAACTAGCGGGAGCACAGATACGCAGTATTTT. Translated, it gives CASSLRLSTSGSTDTQYF. Combining the CDR3 with reference TRBV28 and TRBJ2-3 gives the whole variable domain DVKVTQSSRYLVKRTGEKVFLECVQDMDHENMFWYRQDPGLGLRLIYFSYDVKMKEKGDIPEGYSVSREKKERFSLILESASTNQTSMYLCASSLRLSTSGSTDTQYFGPGTRLTVL.

The rearrangement links TRBV24-1 to TRBJ2-7, with a weak D call TRBD2 (5 bases). The germline CDR1 and CDR2 sequences are KGHDR and SFDVKD. V gave up 3 bases and J gave up 2 bases, with 10 bases separating them. The CDR3 runs 14 residues. CDR3 in amino acids: CATSDPGSTYEQYF. CDR3 bases: TGTGCCACCAGTGATCCGGGGTCAACCTACGAGCAGTACTTC.

The chain couples TRBV5-4 to TRBJ2-6; D is undetermined. This CDR3 spans 17 amino acids. The germline V gene has CDR1 SGHNT and CDR2 YYREEE (reference sequence). Trimming left V 4 bases short and J 3 bases short, with 17 bases between. Here the CDR3 reads CASSKQTGSGGANVLTF. The CDR3 bases are TGTGCCAGCAGCAAGCAAACGGGTTCGGGTGGGGCCAACGTCCTGACTTTC.

CDR3: CASSWGTSGGYNEQFF. Written as DNA, the CDR3 is TGCGCCAGCAGCTGGGGGACTAGCGGGGGTTACAATGAGCAGTTCTTC. This rearrangement joins TRBV5-1 to TRBJ2-1; TRBD2 matches 14 bases. The CDR3 consists of 16 residues. V lost 3 bases and J lost 4; bases outside the gene matches: 3. Germline V gene data show CDR1 as SGHRS and CDR2 as YFSETQ.

V gene TRBV7-3 combines with J gene TRBJ2-1; TRBD1 agrees at 7 bases. Germline loops: CDR1 SGHTA, CDR2 FQGTGA. The V and J ends lost 4 bases and 8 bases, in that order; junction bases with no gene match: 11. This CDR3 comprises 15 residues. The CDR3 DNA reads as TGTGCCAGCAGCTCAGCTTATACAGGGGCCCATGAGCAGTTCTTC. Amino acid sequence: CASSSAYTGAHEQFF.

The chain carries TRBV2 and TRBJ1-2; TRBD1 agrees at 10 bases. In germline, CDR1 is SNHLY, CDR2 FYNNEI. The CDR3 consists of 13 residues. With V trimmed by 7 bases and J by 5 bases, 4 bases remained unmatched. CDR3 residues: CASNRDRGYGYTF. Written as DNA, the CDR3 is TGTGCCAGCAACCGGGACAGGGGTTATGGCTACACCTTC.

The V gene is TRBV7-3, the J gene TRBJ2-5; 9 bases map to TRBD2. The CDR3 extends over 16 amino acids. Germline loops: CDR1 SGHTA, CDR2 FQGTGA. The ends lost 5 bases at V and 4 bases at J; junction bases unmatched: 11. The CDR3: CASSPLGAGGRETQYF. In DNA, the CDR3 is TGTGCCAGCAGCCCCCTCGGGGCGGGAGGGAGAGAGACCCAGTACTTC.

In its sample, this clone was seen once. The rearrangement uses TRBV4-1 and TRBJ2-1, with TRBD2 matching 7 bases. The germline V gene has CDR1 MGHRA and CDR2 YSYEKL. Germline trimming cut 0 bases from V and 4 bases from J; bases unmatched to any gene: 9. The CDR3 is made up of 17 amino acids. The chain's CDR3 is CASSQDKASGLYNEQFF. CDR3 nucleotides: TGCGCCAGCAGCCAAGATAAGGCTAGCGGACTGTACAATGAGCAGTTCTTC.

The chain employs TRBV7-9 and TRBJ2-3; D is undetermined. The germline CDR1 and CDR2 sequences are SEHNR and FQNEAQ (reference sequence). The V end was cut by 0 bases, the J end by 1 base, with 8 bases between. This CDR3 has 15 amino acids. As DNA, the CDR3 is TGTGCCAGCAGCTTAGCGTCGCGTGGCACAGATACGCAGTATTTT. Translated, it gives CASSLASRGTDTQYF. The full variable domain, in which reference TRBV7-9 and TRBJ2-3 provide the parts outside the CDR3, is DTGVSQNPRHKITKRGQNVTFRCDPISEHNRLYWYRQTLGQGPEFLTYFQNEAQLEKSRLLSDRFSAERPKGSFSTLEIQRTEQGDSAMYLCASSLASRGTDTQYFGPGTRLTVL.

The chain carries TRBV5-1 and TRBJ2-5; 7 bases map to TRBD2. V was clipped by 0 bases and J by 5 bases; unmatched bases: 13. There are 17 residues in the CDR3. The V gene's germline CDR1 is SGHRS and CDR2 YFSETQ. CDR3 protein: CASSLAGGRRVAETQYF. Written as DNA, the CDR3 is TGCGCCAGCAGCTTGGCTGGCGGGAGAAGAGTAGCGGAGACCCAGTACTTC.

The chain combines TRBV28 with TRBJ2-1; tentative D call: TRBD1 (6 bases). Looked up from germline, CDR1 is MDHEN and CDR2 is SYDVKM. The V and J ends lost 6 bases and 5 bases respectively, with 20 bases between them. This CDR3 has 16 residues. The CDR3 loop reads CASSLRRGGPNNEQFF. In DNA form, the CDR3 reads TGTGCCAGCAGCCTCAGGCGAGGGGGACCGAACAATGAGCAGTTCTTC.

The rearrangement links TRBV18 to TRBJ1-1, with D possibly matching TRBD1 (5 bases). This CDR3 is built from 13 residues. Trimming took off 6 bases at V and 2 bases at J, with 10 bases between the two ends. Looked up from germline, CDR1 is KGHSH and CDR2 is LQKENI. CDR3 loop: CASSYQGNTEAFF. The CDR3, as DNA: TGTGCCAGCTCTTACCAGGGAAACACTGAAGCTTTCTTT.

The J gene is TRBJ2-1, the V gene TRBV28; 8 nucleotides line up with TRBD1. Losses at the gene ends were 6 bases for V and 10 bases for J; bases not matched to a gene: 17. Per germline, CDR1 MDHEN and CDR2 SYDVKM. This CDR3 contains 16 residues. The CDR3: CASSPRPGTGIPEQFF. CDR3 sequence (DNA): TGTGCCAGCAGCCCTAGACCCGGGACAGGTATTCCGGAGCAGTTCTTC.

This clone appeared many times. The chain has TRBV4-2 and TRBJ1-1, with 9 bases aligning to TRBD1. The J segment lost 4 bases and the V segment lost 4 bases, leaving 4 bases of the junction unmatched. The CDR3 is 14 residues long. The germline V gene encodes CDR1 LGHNA and CDR2 YNFKEQ. CDR3 in DNA: TGTGCCAGCAGCCGGTACAGGGGGCTCACTGAAGCTTTCTTT. Its translation: CASSRYRGLTEAFF.

The chain carries TRBV19 and TRBJ1-2, with D unresolved. Trimming removed 3 bases at V and 7 bases at J, with 9 bases between. This CDR3 spans 12 amino acids. Germline CDR1 LNHDA, CDR2 SQIVND (reference sequence). The CDR3 DNA is TGTGCCAGTAGTATTCTAGGGAGTGGCTACACCTTC. This gives the protein CASSILGSGYTF.

This clone was counted between two and nine times. This chain links TRBV5-1 with TRBJ1-1; D remains ambiguous. CDR1 SGHRS and CDR2 YFSETQ come from the germline V gene. CDR3 size: 13 residues. Deletions cut 2 bases from V and 2 bases from J, with 7 bases between. CDR3 sequence (DNA): TGCGCCAGCAGCTTTCGTTCCAACACTGAAGCTTTCTTT. Protein sequence: CASSFRSNTEAFF.

This sequence joins TRBV28 and TRBJ2-7; 15 nucleotides line up with TRBD2. V was pared by 6 bases and J by 4 bases, with 4 bases of the junction left unmatched. The CDR3 contains 15 residues. Per the germline V gene, CDR1 is MDHEN and CDR2 is SYDVKM. The CDR3 sequence: CASRSGLAGGYEQYF. CDR3 DNA: TGTGCCAGCAGATCAGGACTAGCGGGAGGGTACGAGCAGTACTTC. Filled out from reference TRBV28 and TRBJ2-7, the complete variable domain reads DVKVTQSSRYLVKRTGEKVFLECVQDMDHENMFWYRQDPGLGLRLIYFSYDVKMKEKGDIPEGYSVSREKKERFSLILESASTNQTSMYLCASRSGLAGGYEQYFGPGTRLTVT.

The chain joins TRBV6-5 to TRBJ2-3, with TRBD2 identical over 8 bases. V lost 4 bases, J lost 3 bases, and 9 bases stayed unmatched. CDR1 and CDR2 from the germline V gene are MNHEY and SVGAGI. This CDR3 region has 16 residues. The CDR3 protein is CASSFRRLAHTDTQYF. Written as DNA, the CDR3 is TGTGCCAGCAGTTTCCGCCGACTAGCGCATACAGATACGCAGTATTTT.

CDR3 nucleotide sequence: TGTGCCAGCAGCAAAGCGCGGGCAGGATCCTACGAGCAGTACTTC. Its protein product is CASSKARAGSYEQYF. The chain is built from TRBV21-1 and TRBJ2-7; the table's D call TRBD2 went unverified against the DNA. TRBV21-1 is a pseudogene segment. The CDR3 sequence is 15 residues long.

The chain carries TRBV13 and TRBJ2-5; 8 bases match TRBD1. There are 15 residues in the CDR3. Trimming at V came to 3 bases and at J to 3 bases, leaving 6 bases not matched to a gene. The germline CDR1 and CDR2 sequences are PRHDT and FYEKMQ (reference sequence). DNA of the CDR3: TGTGCCAGCAGCTTTAAGTGGACAGGGAAAGAGACCCAGTACTTC. Translation gives CASSFKWTGKETQYF.